The 17 T cell receptor beta chains presented below share a single source sample, sequenced in a study of neurological immune-mediated disorders. TCRdb re-derived calls from the 5' RACE reads in MiXCR, one entry per CDR3 protein. The table lists roughly 75,000 distinct CDR3 sequences, approximately 2.4% of them singletons. Sequenced input: PBMCs. Receptor source: a woman aged 25-40 years with multiple sclerosis.

This clonotype was counted only a few times. A read error may produce the germline difference seen at one junction end. The chain employs TRBV9 and TRBJ2-3; 8 bases line up with TRBD2. The CDR3 covers 15 residues. CDR1 and CDR2 (germline): SGDLS, YYNGEE. The DNA of the CDR3 is TGTGCCAGTAGCGTAGGCGACTTCCCACGGGAGGGGCAGTATTTT. Protein sequence: CASSVGDFPREGQYF.

The table lists this clonotype with many counts. V is TRBV12-3 or TRBV12-4 and J is TRBJ2-7; TRBD1 might be the D (5 bases). V lost 7 bases, J lost 4 bases, and 11 bases lay in between. CDR3 length: 12 amino acids. The CDR3 region is CASKGEHYEQYF. CDR3 nucleotides: TGTGCCAGCAAAGGGGAACATTACGAGCAGTACTTC.

This clonotype was recorded at least ten times. The J gene is TRBJ2-5, the V gene TRBV14; a possible D gene is TRBD2 (5 bases). The germline V gene encodes CDR1 SGHDN and CDR2 FVKESK. The CDR3 is 16 amino acids. The V and J ends lost 4 bases and 4 bases respectively, with 19 bases between them. CDR3: CASSPGVWPRGETQYF. CDR3 bases: TGTGCCAGCAGCCCCGGTGTGTGGCCCCGGGGAGAGACCCAGTACTTC.

This clonotype was seen ten or more times. The CDR3: CASSLSPGQVETQYF. The CDR3 DNA sequence: TGTGCCAGCAGCTTGTCCCCGGGACAGGTAGAGACCCAGTACTTC. This sequence joins TRBV7-2 and TRBJ2-5; 8 nucleotides agree with TRBD1. The V and J ends lost 3 bases and 4 bases, in that order; junction bases with no gene match: 7. CDR1 and CDR2 from the germline V gene are SGHTA and FQGNSA. The CDR3 totals 15 residues.

This clonotype has a count of ten or more. The chain is built from TRBV7-2 and TRBJ2-3; a weak D match, TRBD1 (5 bases). Looked up from germline, CDR1 is SGHTA and CDR2 is FQGNSA. This CDR3 is built from 16 residues. Trimming pared 2 bases from V and 0 bases from J, leaving 12 bases between. DNA for the CDR3: TGTGCCAGCAGCTTACCGAGACAGACTAGCACAGATACGCAGTATTTT. Its protein is CASSLPRQTSTDTQYF.

At least ten counts were recorded for this clonotype. The chain carries TRBV7-2 and TRBJ2-1; a possible D gene is TRBD1 (5 bases). Looked up from germline, CDR1 is SGHTA and CDR2 is FQGNSA. CDR3 length equals 13 residues. V lost 1 base to trimming and J lost 4 bases, with 5 bases between them. The chain's CDR3 is CASSLGQYNEQFF. CDR3 nucleotides: TGTGCCAGCAGCTTAGGACAGTACAATGAGCAGTTCTTC. The complete variable domain, with remaining parts taken from reference TRBV7-2 and TRBJ2-1, reads GAGVSQSPSNKVTEKGKDVELRCDPISGHTALYWYRQSLGQGLEFLIYFQGNSAPDKSGLPSDRFSAERTGGSVSTLTIQRTQQEDSAVYLCASSLGQYNEQFFGPGTRLTVL.

This clonotype appeared many times. This sequence joins TRBV7-2 and TRBJ2-7; D remains unclear. CDR3 length: 11 residues. V was pared by 5 bases and J by 4 bases, with 6 bases between. Per the germline V gene, CDR1 is SGHTA and CDR2 is FQGNSA. The CDR3 DNA reads as TGTGCCAGCAGCCCCCATTACGAGCAGTACTTC. Translation gives CASSPHYEQYF.

This clonotype was recorded at least ten times. The V and J genes are TRBV9 and TRBJ2-5, with 11 bases identical to TRBD1. The CDR3 runs 13 residues. Germline-derived CDR1 and CDR2 are SGDLS and YYNGEE. J was trimmed by 3 bases and V by 5 bases; bases with no gene match: 0. CDR3 loop: CASRGQGEETQYF. The CDR3, as DNA: TGTGCCAGCAGGGGACAGGGGGAAGAGACCCAGTACTTC.

This clonotype was seen many times. The V and J genes are TRBV12-3 or TRBV12-4 and TRBJ2-7, with no clear D. V lost 0 bases to trimming and J lost 7 bases, with 10 bases between them. The CDR3 is 13 residues long. CDR3 DNA: TGTGCCAGCAGTTTAGCGAAGGGATGGGAGCAGTACTTC. It translates to CASSLAKGWEQYF.

This clonotype was detected many times. V gene TRBV5-6 combines with J gene TRBJ2-5; TRBD1 matches at 10 bases. V lost 4 bases to trimming and J lost 5 bases; unmatched junction nucleotides: 5. The CDR3 has 14 residues. CDR1 is SGHDT and CDR2 is YYEEEE in the germline V gene. The CDR3 nucleotides are TGTGCCAGCAGCCCGACAGGGGGCGGGGAGACCCAGTACTTC. As protein: CASSPTGGGETQYF.

This clonotype was seen many times. The chain recombines TRBV27 with TRBJ2-2; TRBD1 might be the D (7 bases). V lost 5 bases and J 9 bases, leaving 16 bases between the germline ends. The CDR3 runs to 14 residues. Germline-derived CDR1 and CDR2 are MNHEY and SMNVEV (reference sequence). In DNA, the CDR3 is TGTGCCAGCAGTCCCTACAGGGGCGGGAGGGAGCTGTTTTTT. As protein: CASSPYRGGRELFF.

This clonotype was recorded at least ten times. V usage is TRBV20-1 and J usage is TRBJ2-7; D may be TRBD2 (6 bases). Germline V gene sequence: CDR1 DFQATT, CDR2 SNEGSKA (reference sequence). The CDR3 contains 12 residues. V shed 2 bases and J shed 5 bases, with 10 bases lying between them. The CDR3 loop reads CSARLAINEQYF. The CDR3 DNA follows: TGCAGTGCTAGACTAGCGATCAACGAGCAGTACTTC.

Many counts were recorded for this clonotype. The chain is built from TRBV29-1 and TRBJ2-5; the D gene is possibly TRBD2 (6 bases). This CDR3 comprises 15 residues. V lost 4 bases to trimming and J lost 3 bases, with 18 bases between them. Germline V CDR1 and CDR2: SQVTM, ANQGSEA. CDR3 amino acids: CSVVWAGSTKETQYF. DNA of the CDR3: TGCAGCGTTGTGTGGGCGGGAAGCACAAAAGAGACCCAGTACTTC.

There are many counts of this clonotype. The chain links TRBV9 to TRBJ2-4; maybe TRBD1 (5 bases). V was shortened by 2 bases and J by 5 bases, with 11 bases between the two germline ends. This CDR3 has 14 residues. CDR1 and CDR2 (germline): SGDLS, YYNGEE. The CDR3 coding sequence is TGTGCCAGCAGCGTCGCAGGGTTTGAAAACATTCAGTACTTC. Protein product: CASSVAGFENIQYF.

This clonotype was detected many times. The V gene is TRBV10-3, the J gene TRBJ2-7, with 12 positions matching TRBD2. J gave up 0 bases and V 4 bases, and 7 bases lay outside the gene matches. Per germline, CDR1 ENHRY and CDR2 SYGVKD. The CDR3 totals 17 residues. DNA of the CDR3: TGTGCCATCAGTGGTGAGAAGGGACTAGCGGGCTCCTACGAGCAGTACTTC. This translates into CAISGEKGLAGSYEQYF.

This clonotype was picked up many times. The chain combines TRBV18 with TRBJ2-5; D remains ambiguous. Germline CDR1 is KGHSH and CDR2 is LQKENI. The ends were cut back, 3 bases at V and 0 bases at J, with 5 bases in the middle. The CDR3 has 13 amino acids. CDR3 nucleotides: TGTGCCAGCTCACCTCTAAACCAAGAGACCCAGTACTTC. Protein product: CASSPLNQETQYF.

This clonotype was detected many times. The V and J genes are TRBV6-5 and TRBJ2-1, with D unresolved. This CDR3 region has 14 residues. The V end was cut by 6 bases, the J end by 6 bases, with 15 bases between. Looked up from germline, CDR1 is MNHEY and CDR2 is SVGAGI. This CDR3 reads CASRTLGRSNEQFF. In nucleotides, the CDR3 is TGTGCCAGCAGAACTTTAGGGCGCTCCAATGAGCAGTTCTTC.